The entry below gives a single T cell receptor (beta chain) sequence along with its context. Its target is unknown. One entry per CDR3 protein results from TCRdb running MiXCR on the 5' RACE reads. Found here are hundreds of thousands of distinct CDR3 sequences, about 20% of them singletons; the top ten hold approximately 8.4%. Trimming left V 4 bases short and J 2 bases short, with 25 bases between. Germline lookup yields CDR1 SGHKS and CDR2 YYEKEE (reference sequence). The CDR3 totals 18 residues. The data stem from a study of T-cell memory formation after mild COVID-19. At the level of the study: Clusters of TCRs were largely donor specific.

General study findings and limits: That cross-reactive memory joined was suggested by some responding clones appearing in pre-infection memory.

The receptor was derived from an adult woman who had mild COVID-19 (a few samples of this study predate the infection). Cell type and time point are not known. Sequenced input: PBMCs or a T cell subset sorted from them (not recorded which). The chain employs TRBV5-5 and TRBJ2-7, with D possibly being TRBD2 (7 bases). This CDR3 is CASSPAIGSRGPTYEQYF. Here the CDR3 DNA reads TGTGCCAGCAGCCCGGCTATTGGCTCGCGGGGGCCAACCTACGAGCAGTACTTC. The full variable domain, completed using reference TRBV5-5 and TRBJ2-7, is DAGVTQSPTHLIKTRGQQVTLRCSPISGHKSVSWYQQVLGQGPQFIFQYYEKEERGRGNFPDRFSARQFPNYSSELNVNALLLGDSALYLCASSPAIGSRGPTYEQYFGPGTRLTVT.